Below are 3 T cell receptor beta chains sequenced from a single sample in a study of TIL therapy for anti-PD-1-resistant metastatic lung cancer. Time point indicated: pre-treatment sample, taken before nivolumab and TIL therapy. Tumor tissue came from excised metastases, mostly pleural nodules or supraclavicular lymph nodes. The immunoSEQ assay was v3. Some clones are missing from TCRdb's copy, which holds only in-frame ones; the method was immunoSEQ multiplex PCR. This table holds 50,000 or so clones, about two thirds found once. Sample: tumor tissue, taken at baseline. These TCRs come from a person aged 25 to 85 with non-small cell lung cancer.

This clone was observed a few times. The CDR3 is CASSLVSGSGNTIYF. CDR3 nucleotide sequence: TGTGCCAGCAGCTTAGTTTCGGGATCAGGAAACACCATATATTTT. The chain is built from TRBV11-2 and TRBJ1-3; D unclear. CDR1 SGHAT and CDR2 FQNNGV come from the germline V gene. V was shortened by 1 base and J by 4 bases, with 11 bases between the two germline ends. This CDR3 is built from 15 residues.

The V gene is TRBV28, the J gene TRBJ1-3; 8 bases line up with TRBD1. V shed 7 bases and J 0 bases; nucleotides not matched to a gene: 5. CDR3 length: 15 amino acids. Germline loops: CDR1 MDHEN, CDR2 SYDVKM. The CDR3 here is CASIGQGPSGNTIYF. CDR3 sequence (DNA): TGTGCCAGCATAGGACAGGGACCCTCTGGAAACACCATATATTTT. Variable domain in full (rest from reference TRBV28 and TRBJ1-3): DVKVTQSSRYLVKRTGEKVFLECVQDMDHENMFWYRQDPGLGLRLIYFSYDVKMKEKGDIPEGYSVSREKKERFSLILESASTNQTSMYLCASIGQGPSGNTIYFGEGSWLTVV.

V gene TRBV27 combines with J gene TRBJ2-7; a weak D match, TRBD1 (6 bases). The V end was cut by 8 bases, the J end by 0 bases, with 8 bases between. The CDR3 extends over 12 amino acids. Germline V gene data show CDR1 as MNHEY and CDR2 as SMNVEV (reference sequence). CDR3 residues: CASWTVSYEQYF. The CDR3 bases are TGTGCCAGCTGGACAGTCTCCTACGAGCAGTACTTC.